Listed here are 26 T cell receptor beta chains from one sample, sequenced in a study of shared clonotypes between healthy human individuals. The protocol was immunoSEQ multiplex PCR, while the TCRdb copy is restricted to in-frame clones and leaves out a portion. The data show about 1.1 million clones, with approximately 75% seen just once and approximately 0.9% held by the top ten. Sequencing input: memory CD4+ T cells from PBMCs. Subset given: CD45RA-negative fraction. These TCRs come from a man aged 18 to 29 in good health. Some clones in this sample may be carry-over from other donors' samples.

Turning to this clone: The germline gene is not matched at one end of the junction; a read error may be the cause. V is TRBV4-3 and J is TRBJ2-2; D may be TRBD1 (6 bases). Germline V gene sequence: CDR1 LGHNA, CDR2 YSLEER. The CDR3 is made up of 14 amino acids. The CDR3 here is CASSQGTNTRELFF. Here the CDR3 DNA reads TGCGCCAGCAGCCAGGGGACAAACACCCGGGAGCTGTTTTTT.

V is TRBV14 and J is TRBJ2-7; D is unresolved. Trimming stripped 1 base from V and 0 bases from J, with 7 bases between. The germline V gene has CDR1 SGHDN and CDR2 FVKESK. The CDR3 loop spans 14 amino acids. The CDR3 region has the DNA TGTGCCAGCAGCCAAGCACTCGGCTCCTACGAGCAGTACTTC. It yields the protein CASSQALGSYEQYF.

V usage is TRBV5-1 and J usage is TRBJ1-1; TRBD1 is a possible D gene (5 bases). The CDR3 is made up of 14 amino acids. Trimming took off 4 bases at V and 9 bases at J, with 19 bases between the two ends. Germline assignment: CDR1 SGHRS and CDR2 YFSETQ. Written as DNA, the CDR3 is TGCGCCAGCAGCCAAGGGGCCACCCCCCCCCAAGCTTTCTTT. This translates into CASSQGATPPQAFF.

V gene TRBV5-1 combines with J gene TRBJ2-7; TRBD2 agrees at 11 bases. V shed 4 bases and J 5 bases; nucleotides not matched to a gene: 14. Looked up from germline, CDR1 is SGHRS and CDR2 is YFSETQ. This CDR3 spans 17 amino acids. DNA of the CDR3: TGCGCCAGCAGCCTGCTAACTAGCGGGAGTAGCCCCGACGAGCAGTACTTC. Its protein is CASSLLTSGSSPDEQYF.

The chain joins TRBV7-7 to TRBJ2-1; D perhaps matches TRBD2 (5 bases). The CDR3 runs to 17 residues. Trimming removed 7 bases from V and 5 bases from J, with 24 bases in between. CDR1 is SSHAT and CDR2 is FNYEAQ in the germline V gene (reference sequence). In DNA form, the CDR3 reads TGTGCCAGCATCCCGGACCCTGTGGAGCGGAGCAACAATGAGCAGTTCTTC. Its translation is CASIPDPVERSNNEQFF.

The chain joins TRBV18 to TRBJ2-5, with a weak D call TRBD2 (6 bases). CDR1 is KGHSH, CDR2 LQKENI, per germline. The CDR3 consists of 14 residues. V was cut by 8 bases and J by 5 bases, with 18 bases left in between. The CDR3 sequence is CASTSLAADETQYF. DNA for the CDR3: TGTGCCAGCACGTCACTAGCTGCAGACGAGACCCAGTACTTC.

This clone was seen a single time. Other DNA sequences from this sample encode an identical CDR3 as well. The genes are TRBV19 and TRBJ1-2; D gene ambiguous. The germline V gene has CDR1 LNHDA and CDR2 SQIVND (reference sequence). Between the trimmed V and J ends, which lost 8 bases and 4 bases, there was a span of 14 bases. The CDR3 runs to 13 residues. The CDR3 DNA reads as TGTGCCAGTTCGAATGGTTTAATCTATGGCTACACCTTC. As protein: CASSNGLIYGYTF.

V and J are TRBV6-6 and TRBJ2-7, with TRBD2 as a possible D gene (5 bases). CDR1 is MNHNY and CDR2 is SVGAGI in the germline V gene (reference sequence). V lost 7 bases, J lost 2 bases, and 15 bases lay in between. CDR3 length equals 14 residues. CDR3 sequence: CASNLEGRPYEQYF. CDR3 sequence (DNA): TGTGCCAGCAATCTAGAGGGAAGGCCCTACGAGCAGTACTTC.

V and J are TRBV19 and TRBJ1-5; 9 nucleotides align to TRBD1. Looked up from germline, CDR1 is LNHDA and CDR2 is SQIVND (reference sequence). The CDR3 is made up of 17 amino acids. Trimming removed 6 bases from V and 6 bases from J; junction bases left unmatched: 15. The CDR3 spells CASSPGPGQGLGQPQHF. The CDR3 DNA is TGTGCCAGTAGCCCCGGACCGGGACAGGGACTGGGTCAGCCCCAGCATTTT.

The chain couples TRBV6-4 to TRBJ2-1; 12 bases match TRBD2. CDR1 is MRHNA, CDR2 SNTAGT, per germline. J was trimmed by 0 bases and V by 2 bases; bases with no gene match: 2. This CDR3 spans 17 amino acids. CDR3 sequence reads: CASSDVTSGSSYNEQFF. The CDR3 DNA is TGTGCCAGCAGTGACGTGACTAGCGGGAGCTCCTACAATGAGCAGTTCTTC.

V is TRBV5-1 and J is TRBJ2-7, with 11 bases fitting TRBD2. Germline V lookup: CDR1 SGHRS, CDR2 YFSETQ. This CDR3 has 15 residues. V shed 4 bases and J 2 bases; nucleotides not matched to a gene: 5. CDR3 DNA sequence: TGCGCCAGCAGCCCGGAACTAGCGGGGGCCTACGAGCAGTACTTC. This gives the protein CASSPELAGAYEQYF.

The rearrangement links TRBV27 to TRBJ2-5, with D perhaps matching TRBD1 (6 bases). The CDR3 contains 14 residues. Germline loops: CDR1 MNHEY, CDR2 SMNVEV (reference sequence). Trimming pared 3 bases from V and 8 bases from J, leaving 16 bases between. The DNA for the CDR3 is TGTGCCAGCAGTTTTAGCAGGGGTGTGGAAACCCAGTACTTC. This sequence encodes CASSFSRGVETQYF.

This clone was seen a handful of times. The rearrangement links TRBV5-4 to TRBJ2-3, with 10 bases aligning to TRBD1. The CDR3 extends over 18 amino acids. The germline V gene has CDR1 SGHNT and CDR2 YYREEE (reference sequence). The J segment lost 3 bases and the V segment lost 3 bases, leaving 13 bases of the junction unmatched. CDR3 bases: TGTGCCAGCAGCTGTCTGACAGGGGGCGAGGAGTGGACAGATACGCAGTATTTT. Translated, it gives CASSCLTGGEEWTDTQYF.

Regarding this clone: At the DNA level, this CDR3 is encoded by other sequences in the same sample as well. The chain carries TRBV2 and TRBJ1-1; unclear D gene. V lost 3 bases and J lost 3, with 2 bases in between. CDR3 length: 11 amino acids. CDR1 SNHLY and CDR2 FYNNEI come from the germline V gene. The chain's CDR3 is CASSEYTEAFF. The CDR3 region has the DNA TGTGCCAGCAGTGAGTACACTGAAGCTTTCTTT.

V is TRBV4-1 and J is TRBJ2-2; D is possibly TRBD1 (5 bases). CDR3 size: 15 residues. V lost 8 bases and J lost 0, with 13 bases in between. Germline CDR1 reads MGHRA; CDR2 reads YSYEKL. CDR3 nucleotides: TGCGCCAGCGGACGCAGGGTTTCGAACACCGGGGAGCTGTTTTTT. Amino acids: CASGRRVSNTGELFF.

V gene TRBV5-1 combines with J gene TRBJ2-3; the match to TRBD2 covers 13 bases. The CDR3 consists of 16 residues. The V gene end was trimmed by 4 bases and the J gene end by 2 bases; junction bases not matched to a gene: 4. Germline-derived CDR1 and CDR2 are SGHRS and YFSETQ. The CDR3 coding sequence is TGCGCCAGCAGCCGGGGACTAGCGGGATTCACAGATACGCAGTATTTT. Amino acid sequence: CASSRGLAGFTDTQYF.

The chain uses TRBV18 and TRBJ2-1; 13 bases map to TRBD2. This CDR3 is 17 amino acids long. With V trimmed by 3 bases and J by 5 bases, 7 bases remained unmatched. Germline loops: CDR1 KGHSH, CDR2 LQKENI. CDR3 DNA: TGTGCCAGCTCACCCGACCGGACTAGCGGGAGTAACAATGAGCAGTTCTTC. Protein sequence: CASSPDRTSGSNNEQFF.

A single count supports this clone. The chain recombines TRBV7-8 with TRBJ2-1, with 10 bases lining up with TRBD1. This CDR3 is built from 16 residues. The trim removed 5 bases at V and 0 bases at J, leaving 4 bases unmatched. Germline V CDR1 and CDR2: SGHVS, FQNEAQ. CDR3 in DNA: TGTGCCAGCAGCCCGGGACAGGGGTCCTCCTACAATGAGCAGTTCTTC. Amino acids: CASSPGQGSSYNEQFF.

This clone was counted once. CDR3 coding DNA: TGCAGCGTTGATCCTACAGGGGGCCGTGGCTACACCTTC. Translation gives CSVDPTGGRGYTF. The chain links TRBV29-1 to TRBJ1-2; 9 positions agree with TRBD1. This CDR3 spans 13 amino acids. V was clipped by 3 bases and J by 7 bases; unmatched bases: 6. Germline V CDR1 and CDR2: SQVTM, ANQGSEA.

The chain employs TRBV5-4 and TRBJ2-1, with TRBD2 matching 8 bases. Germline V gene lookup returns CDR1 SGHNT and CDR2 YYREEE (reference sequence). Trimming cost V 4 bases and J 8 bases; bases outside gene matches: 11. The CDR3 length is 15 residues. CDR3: CASSPPGLGDYEQFF. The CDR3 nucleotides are TGTGCCAGCAGCCCCCCGGGACTAGGAGATTATGAGCAGTTCTTC.

Written as DNA, the CDR3 is TGTGCCAGCAGGGGGGGACAGTCGAACACTGAAGCTTTCTTT. Protein sequence: CASRGGQSNTEAFF. This chain links TRBV2 with TRBJ1-1, with 7 bases that match TRBD1. The CDR3 runs to 14 residues. Trimming took 6 bases from V and 1 from J; bases not matched to a gene: 5. Germline V gives CDR1 SNHLY, CDR2 FYNNEI.

The chain's CDR3 is CASSMGGRSNQPQHF. In DNA form, the CDR3 reads TGTGCCAGTAGTATGGGGGGTAGGAGCAATCAGCCCCAGCATTTT. The rearrangement joins TRBV19 to TRBJ1-5, with a possible D match to TRBD1 (5 bases). This CDR3 contains 15 residues. With 3 bases removed from V and 1 base from J, the gap between germline ends came to 10 bases. Germline V gives CDR1 LNHDA, CDR2 SQIVND (reference sequence).

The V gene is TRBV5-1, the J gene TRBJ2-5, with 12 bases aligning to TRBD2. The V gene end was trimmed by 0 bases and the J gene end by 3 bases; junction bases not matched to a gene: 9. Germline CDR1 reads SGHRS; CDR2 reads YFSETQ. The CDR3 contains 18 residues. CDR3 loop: CASSLGLAGGPGEETQYF. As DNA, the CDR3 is TGCGCCAGCAGCTTGGGCCTAGCGGGAGGGCCGGGGGAAGAGACCCAGTACTTC.

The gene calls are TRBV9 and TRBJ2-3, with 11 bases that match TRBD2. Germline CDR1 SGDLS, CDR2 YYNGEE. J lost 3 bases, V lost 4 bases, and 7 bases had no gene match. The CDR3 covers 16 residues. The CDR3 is CASSRGTSGTTDTQYF. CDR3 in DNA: TGTGCCAGCAGCCGAGGGACTAGCGGCACTACAGATACGCAGTATTTT.

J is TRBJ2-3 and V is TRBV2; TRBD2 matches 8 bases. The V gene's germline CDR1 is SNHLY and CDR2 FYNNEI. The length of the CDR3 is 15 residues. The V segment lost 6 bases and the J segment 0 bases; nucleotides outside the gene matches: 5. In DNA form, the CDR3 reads TGTGCCAGCAGACGGGGGGGCTCTAGCACAGATACGCAGTATTTT. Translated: CASRRGGSSTDTQYF. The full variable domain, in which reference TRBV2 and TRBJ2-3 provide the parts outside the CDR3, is EPEVTQTPSHQVTQMGQEVILRCVPISNHLYFYWYRQILGQKVEFLVSFYNNEISEKSEIFDDQFSVERPDGSNFTLKIRSTKLEDSAMYFCASRRGGSSTDTQYFGPGTRLTVL.

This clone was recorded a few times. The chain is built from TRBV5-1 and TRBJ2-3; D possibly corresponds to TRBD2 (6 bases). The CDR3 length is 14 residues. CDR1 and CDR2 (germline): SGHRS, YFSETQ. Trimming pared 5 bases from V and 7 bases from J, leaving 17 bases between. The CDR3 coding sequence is TGCGCCAGCAGGTTAGCGGAACCCGGCCATACGCAGTATTTT. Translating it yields CASRLAEPGHTQYF.